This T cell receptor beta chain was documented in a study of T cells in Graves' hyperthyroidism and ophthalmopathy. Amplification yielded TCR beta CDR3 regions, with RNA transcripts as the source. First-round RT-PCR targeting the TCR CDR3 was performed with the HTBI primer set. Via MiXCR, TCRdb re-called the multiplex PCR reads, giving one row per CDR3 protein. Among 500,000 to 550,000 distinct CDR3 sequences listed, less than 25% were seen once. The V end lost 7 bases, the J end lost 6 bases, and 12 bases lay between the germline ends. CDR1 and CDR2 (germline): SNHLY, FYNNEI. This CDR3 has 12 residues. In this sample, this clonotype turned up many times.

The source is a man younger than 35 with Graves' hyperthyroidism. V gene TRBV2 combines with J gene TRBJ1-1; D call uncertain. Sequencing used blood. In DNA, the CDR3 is TGTGCCAGCAATCTCGGGCATCCTGAAGCTTTCTTT. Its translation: CASNLGHPEAFF.